A few counts support the clone carrying this T cell receptor (beta chain). The TCRbeta library incorporated unique molecular identifiers. TCRdb analysed the PCR reads with MiXCR anew, one entry per CDR3 protein. This sample yields a few hundred thousand distinct CDR3 sequences, of which approximately 16% are seen a single time; 3% to 3.5% belongs to the top ten. This specimen belongs to a study of T-cell reconstitution after alpha-beta-depleted transplantation in children. The CDR3 is 14 amino acids. Trimming shortened V by 3 bases and J by 4 bases, and 14 bases separated the two germline ends. Germline values: CDR1 DFQATT, CDR2 SNEGSKA (reference sequence).

The sequencing here drew on PBMCs from the stem cell graft donor, taken from the stem cell graft. J is TRBJ2-3 and V is TRBV20-1; D call uncertain. The receptor was derived from a human donor who donated a stem cell graft to a child with acute lymphoblastic leukemia. CDR3 protein: CSASSDTPADTQYF. In DNA form, the CDR3 reads TGCAGTGCTAGCTCAGACACCCCCGCAGATACGCAGTATTTT.